A selection of T cell receptor beta chains follows, all from one sample in a study of blood T cells in healthy people across ages. In TCRdb, the 5' RACE reads were re-called with MiXCR into one record per CDR3 protein. The sample holds 1.5 million to 2 million distinct CDR3 sequences, roughly 30% seen once. The sample was blood. These receptors all stem from a woman in her twenties or thirties in good health. Each CDR3 is given without its conserved first and last residue.

j_call: TRBJ2-1
v_call: TRBV20-1
cdr3_length: 8
cdr3_aa: SAIRGSQV

j_call: TRBJ1-4
v_call: TRBV4-3
cdr3_length: 14
cdr3_aa: ASSQEYGQKNEKLF

j_call: TRBJ1-5
v_call: TRBV27
cdr3_length: 13
cdr3_aa: ASSLSTGNNQPQH

j_call: TRBJ1-2
v_call: TRBV5-1
cdr3_length: 12
cdr3_aa: ASRPDTANYGYT

j_call: TRBJ2-7
v_call: TRBV4-1
cdr3_length: 13
cdr3_aa: ASSRLAGVTYEQY

j_call: TRBJ1-1
v_call: TRBV12-3/TRBV12-4
cdr3_length: 13
cdr3_aa: ASSWTGVMNTEAF

j_call: TRBJ2-1
v_call: TRBV5-1
cdr3_length: 12
cdr3_aa: ASSRTDSYNEQF

j_call: TRBJ2-7
v_call: TRBV11-2
cdr3_length: 14
cdr3_aa: ANSLELLAGAYEQY

j_call: TRBJ1-6
v_call: TRBV20-1
cdr3_length: 13
cdr3_aa: SASISGGVYSPLH

j_call: TRBJ2-2
v_call: TRBV12-3/TRBV12-4
cdr3_length: 14
cdr3_aa: ASSLRETPNTGELF

j_call: TRBJ2-5
v_call: TRBV27
cdr3_length: 13
cdr3_aa: ASSPQLAGAETQY

j_call: TRBJ1-1
v_call: TRBV3-1
cdr3_length: 13
cdr3_aa: ASSQDRVGNTEAF

j_call: TRBJ2-1
v_call: TRBV12-5
cdr3_length: 15
cdr3_aa: ASGLSPAGGIVDEQF

j_call: TRBJ1-1
v_call: TRBV24-1
cdr3_length: 14
cdr3_aa: ATSDVQGATNTEAF

j_call: TRBJ2-7
v_call: TRBV7-2
cdr3_length: 12
cdr3_aa: ASSPGNTKREQY

j_call: TRBJ2-7
v_call: TRBV7-9
cdr3_length: 11
cdr3_aa: ASSPAGSYEQY